The 10 T cell receptor beta chains in this list originate from one sample, sequenced in a study of T cell changes during pregnancy in multiple sclerosis (dated by TCRdb to the late 2010s). Libraries came from the immunoSEQ multiplex PCR assay. TCRdb carries this immuneACCESS record with in-frame sequences only. Its versions omit some clonotypes, under half of them owing to an unresolved V gene in the studies checked, with the rest unexplained. Recorded for this sample are more than 40,000 clones; 94% of them occurred a single time. About 0.56% of the sample comes from the top ten. The sequences come from CD4+ T cells from peripheral blood mononuclear cells, collected in the second trimester of pregnancy. The receptor source for this set is a female donor with multiple sclerosis, enrolled in a pregnancy study.

The V gene is TRBV11-2, the J gene TRBJ1-1; D is perhaps TRBD1 (5 bases). Germline V gene lookup returns CDR1 SGHAT and CDR2 FQNNGV. The CDR3 loop spans 14 amino acids. Trimming cost V 5 bases and J 7 bases, with 17 bases left between them. The CDR3, as DNA: TGTGCCAGCAGCCTCCGGGGGGGTGGTGATGAAGCTTTCTTT. Encoded protein: CASSLRGGGDEAFF.

The chain's CDR3 is CASRGTNQPQHF. The CDR3, as DNA: TGTGCCAGCAGGGGGACAAATCAGCCCCAGCATTTT. The chain uses TRBV6-6 and TRBJ1-5; tentatively, D is TRBD1 (6 bases). The CDR3 spans 12 residues. V dropped 6 bases and J dropped 4 bases, with 7 bases sitting between them. The germline CDR1 and CDR2 sequences are MNHNY and SVGAGI (reference sequence).

The genes are TRBV5-1 and TRBJ1-3, with D perhaps TRBD1 (5 bases). This CDR3 spans 15 amino acids. The germline V gene encodes CDR1 SGHRS and CDR2 YFSETQ. Trimming took off 4 bases at V and 4 bases at J, with 15 bases between the two ends. This CDR3 is CASSIVPGQGNTIYF. CDR3 DNA sequence: TGCGCCAGCAGCATTGTCCCAGGGCAGGGAAACACCATATATTTT.

The chain's CDR3 is CASSFAGAEAFF. The CDR3 DNA sequence: TGTGCCAGCAGCTTTGCGGGCGCTGAAGCTTTCTTT. The rearrangement joins TRBV7-9 to TRBJ1-1; D is unresolved. Between the trimmed V and J ends, which lost 3 bases and 6 bases, there was a span of 8 bases. This CDR3 spans 12 amino acids. In germline, CDR1 is SEHNR, CDR2 FQNEAQ (reference sequence).

V usage is TRBV6-1 and J usage is TRBJ1-3; TRBD1 matches at 9 bases. The CDR3 is 18 residues long. With V trimmed by 2 bases and J by 4 bases, 12 bases remained unmatched. The germline V gene has CDR1 MNHNS and CDR2 SASEGT. The CDR3 region has the DNA TGTGCCAGCAGTGAAAGGGGGGGACAGGGTATAGGCGGAAACACCATATATTTT. Protein sequence: CASSERGGQGIGGNTIYF.

The V gene is TRBV6-1, the J gene TRBJ2-3; 7 bases line up with TRBD1. CDR3 size: 14 residues. Trimming cost V 5 bases and J 5 bases; bases outside gene matches: 7. CDR1 and CDR2 from the germline V gene are MNHNS and SASEGT. In DNA form, the CDR3 reads TGTGCCAGCAGTACAGGGGCATTGGGAGATACGCAGTATTTT. Residues: CASSTGALGDTQYF.

The chain recombines TRBV6-5 with TRBJ1-6; weak D call: TRBD1 (6 bases). Germline CDR1 and CDR2: MNHEY and SVGAGI. The CDR3 runs 15 residues. V lost 1 base and J 7 bases, leaving 11 bases between the germline ends. The chain's CDR3 is CASSYWGPPNSPLHF. For the CDR3, the DNA is TGTGCCAGCAGTTACTGGGGGCCCCCAAATTCACCCCTCCACTTT.

The chain uses TRBV19 and TRBJ1-2, with no clear D. Per the germline V gene, CDR1 is LNHDA and CDR2 is SQIVND (reference sequence). The CDR3 covers 13 residues. The germline V and J ends were trimmed by 3 bases and 0 bases, with 5 bases remaining between them. The CDR3, as DNA: TGTGCCAGTAGTATCCAGGCTAACTATGGCTACACCTTC. Translating gives CASSIQANYGYTF. Drawing the rest from reference TRBV19 and TRBJ1-2, the complete variable domain is DGGITQSPKYLFRKEGQNVTLSCEQNLNHDAMYWYRQDPGQGLRLIYYSQIVNDFQKGDIAEGYSVSREKKESFPLTVTSAQKNPTAFYLCASSIQANYGYTFGSGTRLTVV.

The rearrangement links TRBV6-1 to TRBJ1-2; 7 nucleotides line up with TRBD1. CDR1 and CDR2 from the germline V gene are MNHNS and SASEGT. The CDR3 totals 12 residues. The trim removed 9 bases at V and 6 bases at J, leaving 7 bases unmatched. The CDR3: CASLDRDNGYTF. CDR3 nucleotides: TGTGCCAGTCTCGACAGGGATAATGGCTACACCTTC.

V usage is TRBV7-2 and J usage is TRBJ1-5; D is ambiguous. V was pared by 3 bases and J by 2 bases, with 14 bases between. The germline V gene encodes CDR1 SGHTA and CDR2 FQGNSA. The CDR3 loop spans 16 amino acids. The CDR3 DNA reads as TGTGCCAGCAGCTTGGGCTACCGTCACGGCAATCAGCCCCAGCATTTT. It encodes CASSLGYRHGNQPQHF.